This T cell receptor (beta chain) was captured in a study of blood T cells in healthy people across ages. Overall study findings and caveats: Donor CMV status, an unknown factor, possibly confounded changes in expanded clonotypes. With unsorted PBMCs, a conclusive comparison of naive versus antigen-experienced cells was not possible.

Note on this clonotype: Its antigen is undetermined.

A J-beta primer mix and a sample-barcoded 5' primer were used in a second PCR of roughly 7 to 12 cycles. Each cDNA molecule was tagged by a template-switch adaptor that had 12 random nucleotides. Via MiXCR, TCRdb re-called the 5' RACE reads, giving one row per CDR3 protein. The profile shows 1.5 million or so distinct CDR3 sequences, roughly 43% of them singletons. The clonotype was recovered from a young woman in good health. Material: blood.

CDR3 protein: CASRPGLAGKLYEQFF. CDR3 nucleotide sequence: TGTGCCAGCAGGCCGGGACTAGCGGGAAAATTGTATGAGCAGTTCTTC. V is TRBV11-2 and J is TRBJ2-1; 13 nucleotides line up with TRBD2. V dropped 6 bases and J dropped 8; count of bases not matched to a gene: 10. The CDR3 extends over 16 amino acids. Germline V gene lookup returns CDR1 SGHAT and CDR2 FQNNGV.